This T cell receptor (beta chain) stems from a study of cytomegalovirus exposure and HLA in healthy donors. This clone was detected a few times. Its antigen is not known. Study-wide results and caveats: A link between a missense DCLRE1C variant and TCR beta V- and J-gene trimming emerged from a later analysis. Some V segments, including TRBV6-2 and TRBV6-3, were excluded as indistinguishable.

Primers for the PCR totalled 60 Vbeta and 13 Jbeta. Original processing notes: Later analysis identified tens of millions of unique TCR beta chains, roughly 11 million shared. Sequencing used immunoSEQ multiplex PCR; TCRdb keeps in-frame clones, though not all of them. V and J calls and clone size are given by that table; D and trimming were obtained from the DNA. This sample carries a few hundred thousand clones, 83% of them seen once, and the ten largest clones take about 1.4%. CDR1 and CDR2 (germline): LNHDA, SQIVND (reference sequence). The CDR3 covers 15 residues. Unmatched junction bases numbered 6, after V lost 7 bases and J lost 3 bases. All the people who gave samples were healthy bone marrow donors.

Sample: PBMCs. This TCR was recovered from a girl aged 5 to 17 in good health and CMV-seronegative. The chain has TRBV19 and TRBJ2-6; 7 bases line up with TRBD1. The CDR3 region has the DNA TGTGCCAGTACCCAGCACAGGGGTGGGGCCAACGTCCTGACTTTC. This sequence encodes CASTQHRGGANVLTF.